The clone carrying this T cell receptor (beta chain) was detected a few times. Its antigen is currently unknown. Tagging with unique molecular identifiers was applied to individual cDNA molecules. TCRdb passed the 5' RACE reads through MiXCR, listing each CDR3 protein once. This sample has 30,000 to 40,000 distinct CDR3 sequences, with around 5% found just once. This record comes from a study of early T cells in non-severe SARS-CoV-2 infection. For the study at large: Chains stayed unpaired after sequencing of bulk RNA from unsorted whole blood. General observations from the study: There was a bias toward anti-spike CD8 responses in VDJdb matching, which missed private and CD4 specificities.

The CDR3 has 13 amino acids. V lost 6 bases, J lost 10 bases, and 15 bases lay in between. Sequenced material: whole blood. The sequence was obtained from an adult who was a healthcare worker with PCR-confirmed SARS-CoV-2 infection or an uninfected control (not recorded which). The chain employs TRBV12-3 or TRBV12-4 and TRBJ1-4; a weak D match, TRBD1 (6 bases). The CDR3 region has the DNA TGTGCCAGCAGCGGGGGCGAGTGGGGAAAACTGTTTTTT. Translating it yields CASSGGEWGKLFF.